The 29 T cell receptor beta chains given below trace back to one sample, sequenced in a study of blood T cell repertoires in COVID-19. The table came from immunoSEQ multiplex PCR; TCRdb's copy has only in-frame clones and leaves some out. Of 250,000 to 300,000 clones listed, about 91% are singletons. Material: PBMCs or T cells enriched from blood (not recorded which). These TCRs come from a human donor in a cohort exposed to, infected with or recovered from COVID-19 (not recorded which). The donor label of this sample is uncertain.

The V and J genes are TRBV12-5 and TRBJ2-5; D might be TRBD2 (5 bases). Germline assignment: CDR1 LGHNT and CDR2 FRNRAP. With 0 bases removed from V and 3 bases from J, the gap between germline ends came to 26 bases. The CDR3 contains 20 residues. The CDR3 reads CASGLVLTRVDGPREETQYF. The CDR3 DNA reads TGTGCTAGTGGTTTGGTACTCACGAGGGTGGACGGACCAAGGGAAGAGACCCAGTACTTC.

This clone was seen just once. The chain joins TRBV11-2 to TRBJ2-1; 12 bases are a match to TRBD2. J gave up 2 bases and V 1 base, and 3 bases lay outside the gene matches. The CDR3 is made up of 17 amino acids. Germline loops: CDR1 SGHAT, CDR2 FQNNGV. This CDR3 is CASSLGLAGGTYNEQFF. Written as DNA, the CDR3 is TGTGCCAGCAGCTTAGGTCTAGCGGGGGGGACCTACAATGAGCAGTTCTTC.

The V call is TRBV30, the J call TRBJ1-1; 9 bases fit TRBD1. The CDR3 loop spans 16 amino acids. V was pared by 0 bases and J by 7 bases, with 12 bases of the junction left unmatched. In germline, CDR1 is GTSNPN, CDR2 SVGIG (reference sequence). CDR3 bases: TGTGCCTGGAGTGTAGTGGGACAGGGCGGACGGAGTGAAGCTTTCTTT. Amino acids: CAWSVVGQGGRSEAFF. The full variable domain, completed using reference TRBV30 and TRBJ1-1, is SQTIHQWPATLVQPVGSPLSLECTVEGTSNPNLYWYRQAAGRGLQLLFYSVGIGQISSEVPQNLSASRPQDRQFILSSKKLLLSDSGFYLCAWSVVGQGGRSEAFFGQGTRLTVV.

The genes are TRBV21-1 and TRBJ1-1. TRBV21-1 represents a pseudogene. This CDR3 has 13 amino acids. The CDR3 sequence: CASSGRKNTEAFF. The CDR3 nucleotides read TGTGCCAGCAGCGGGAGAAAGAACACTGAAGCTTTCTTT.

As regards this clone: Since a much larger clone is just one base distant, this may be a read error. The chain is built from TRBV7-3 and TRBJ2-5; D may be TRBD1 (5 bases). The CDR3 sequence is 15 residues long. Between the trimmed V and J ends, which lost 2 bases and 0 bases, there was a span of 10 bases. Germline loops: CDR1 SGHTA, CDR2 FQGTGA. The CDR3 DNA reads TGTGCCAGCAGCTTAGGGCAGGGCTACCAAGAGACCCAGTACTTC. As protein: CASSLGQGYQETQYF.

The chain joins TRBV3-1 (or the pseudogene TRBV3-2) to TRBJ1-1, with D possibly being TRBD1 (6 bases). The CDR3 extends over 14 amino acids. CDR1 and CDR2 from the germline V gene are LGHDT and YNNKEL (reference sequence). V was clipped by 1 base and J by 7 bases, with 13 bases between them. CDR3: CASSQGTARVEAFF. CDR3 DNA: TGTGCCAGCAGCCAAGGGACAGCCCGTGTTGAAGCTTTCTTT.

The J gene is TRBJ1-1, the V gene TRBV18, with D unclear. Per germline, CDR1 KGHSH and CDR2 LQKENI. Deletions cut 1 base from V and 7 bases from J, with 10 bases between. The CDR3 contains 13 residues. The CDR3 here is CASSPRLVSEAFF. CDR3 nucleotides: TGTGCCAGCTCACCACGTCTGGTCAGTGAAGCTTTCTTT.

The V gene is TRBV21-1, the J gene TRBJ2-2; TRBD2 is the table's D call, not checked against the DNA. TRBV21-1 is noted as a pseudogene. The CDR3 is 17 amino acids. DNA for the CDR3: TGTGCCAGCAGCCCCTTGGCAACGGGGGTAGTCCCCGGGGAGCTGTTTTTT. Its protein product is CASSPLATGVVPGELFF.

The chain is built from TRBV19 and TRBJ2-1; 8 nucleotides agree with TRBD2. CDR3 length: 15 amino acids. V dropped 6 bases and J dropped 7; count of bases not matched to a gene: 11. The germline CDR1 and CDR2 sequences are LNHDA and SQIVND (reference sequence). The CDR3 spells CASSLSGTTNNEQFF. CDR3 DNA sequence: TGTGCCAGTAGCCTTAGCGGGACTACTAATAATGAGCAGTTCTTC.

The V gene is TRBV11-3, the J gene TRBJ2-2, with TRBD2 identical over 11 bases. Germline V gives CDR1 SGHNT, CDR2 YENEEA. The CDR3 runs to 15 residues. V gave up 1 base and J gave up 6 bases; unmatched junction bases: 1. DNA of the CDR3: TGTGCCAGCAGCTTAGGACTAGCGGGGCCCGGGGAGCTGTTTTTT. Encoded protein: CASSLGLAGPGELFF.

The V call is TRBV5-8, the J call TRBJ2-3; perhaps TRBD2 as D (6 bases). V lost 0 bases, J lost 0 bases, and 14 bases lay in between. Germline V gives CDR1 SGHTS, CDR2 YDEGEE. The CDR3 has 17 residues. The CDR3 region has the DNA TGTGCCAGCAGCTTGGGCGGGACCGGGGCCAGCACAGATACGCAGTATTTT. This translates into CASSLGGTGASTDTQYF.

The CDR3 sequence: CATSRDAGADGYTF. CDR3 in DNA: TGTGCCACCAGCAGAGATGCGGGGGCGGATGGCTACACCTTC. V usage is TRBV15 and J usage is TRBJ1-2, with a tentative D call TRBD1 (6 bases). Germline V gene data show CDR1 as LNHNV and CDR2 as YYDKDF (reference sequence). V lost 0 bases and J 6 bases, leaving 11 bases between the germline ends. The CDR3 is 14 amino acids.

The genes are TRBV11-2 and TRBJ2-1, with D maybe TRBD1 (5 bases). Trimming took 3 bases from V and 6 from J, leaving 15 bases between them. This CDR3 has 15 residues. The germline CDR1 and CDR2 sequences are SGHAT and FQNNGV. CDR3 amino acids: CASSLGQGPANEQFF. The DNA for the CDR3 is TGTGCCAGCAGCTTGGGTCAGGGCCCCGCCAATGAGCAGTTCTTC.

The rearrangement links TRBV4-1 to TRBJ1-4, with TRBD1 identical over 8 bases. The germline CDR1 and CDR2 sequences are MGHRA and YSYEKL. The CDR3 contains 15 residues. V shed 4 bases, J shed 10 bases, and the junction held 11 bases outside the gene matches. Here the CDR3 DNA reads TGCGCCAGCAGCCCTTTGACAGGGGTTTTCGGAAAACTGTTTTTT. Translating gives CASSPLTGVFGKLFF.

Only a few counts were recorded for this clone. The chain combines TRBV27 with TRBJ1-2, with TRBD1 matching 7 bases. The V gene end was trimmed by 5 bases and the J gene end by 6 bases; junction bases not matched to a gene: 6. Germline V lookup: CDR1 MNHEY, CDR2 SMNVEV (reference sequence). CDR3 length equals 13 residues. The CDR3: CASSAGGGDGYTF. The CDR3 DNA reads as TGTGCCAGCAGTGCAGGGGGAGGAGATGGCTACACCTTC.

The chain couples TRBV15 to TRBJ1-2; D possibly corresponds to TRBD1 (6 bases). V lost 0 bases, J lost 2 bases, and 13 bases lay in between. CDR1 is LNHNV and CDR2 is YYDKDF in the germline V gene (reference sequence). The CDR3 is made up of 16 amino acids. CDR3 in amino acids: CATSRDLLGGNYGYTF. The CDR3 DNA reads as TGTGCCACCAGCAGAGATCTCTTAGGGGGAAACTATGGCTACACCTTC.

The chain employs TRBV5-6 and TRBJ2-3; D unresolved. The CDR3 contains 11 residues. Germline V gene sequence: CDR1 SGHDT, CDR2 YYEEEE. Trimming left V 4 bases short and J 6 bases short, with 6 bases between. CDR3 DNA sequence: TGTGCCAGCAGCACCGGGGATACGCAGTATTTT. Its translation is CASSTGDTQYF.

To note about this clone: The junction departs from the called germline gene at one end, perhaps through a read error. V usage is TRBV30 and J usage is TRBJ1-2, with D possibly TRBD1 on 6 matching bases. Germline CDR1 is GTSNPN and CDR2 is SVGIG (reference sequence). This CDR3 spans 12 amino acids. In DNA form, the CDR3 reads TGTGCCTGGAGTGTAGCAGGGGAAGTCCTTATCTTC. Translation gives CAWSVAGEVLIF.

The chain employs TRBV19 and TRBJ1-6; D call uncertain. V lost 0 bases, J lost 7 bases, and 10 bases lay in between. From germline, CDR1 is LNHDA and CDR2 SQIVND (reference sequence). The CDR3 runs 15 residues. Written as DNA, the CDR3 is TGTGCCAGTAGTATAGATCGAAGAGGGAATTCACCCCTCCACTTT. Translated, it gives CASSIDRRGNSPLHF.

This clone came up a few times. The chain uses TRBV5-5 and TRBJ1-2; the D gene is possibly TRBD1 (5 bases). CDR3 length equals 15 residues. V gave up 4 bases and J gave up 2 bases, with 15 bases separating them. Germline V gene sequence: CDR1 SGHKS, CDR2 YYEKEE (reference sequence). CDR3 sequence (DNA): TGTGCCAGCAGCCTTTCAGCGGGGCTAAACTATGGCTACACCTTC. Translating gives CASSLSAGLNYGYTF.

The chain has TRBV6-1 and TRBJ1-1, with D maybe TRBD1 (5 bases). The germline V gene has CDR1 MNHNS and CDR2 SASEGT. The CDR3 is made up of 15 amino acids. Trimming pared 3 bases from V and 3 bases from J, leaving 14 bases between. The CDR3 DNA reads as TGTGCCAGCAGTGACGCCCGTCAGGGTGACACTGAAGCTTTCTTT. This sequence encodes CASSDARQGDTEAFF.

The gene calls are TRBV6-5 and TRBJ2-7; D gene uncertain. V shed 3 bases and J shed 2 bases, with 11 bases lying between them. The CDR3 extends over 14 amino acids. The germline V gene has CDR1 MNHEY and CDR2 SVGAGI. CDR3 bases: TGTGCCAGCAGTTATTCCAGTCAGACCTACGAGCAGTACTTC. Its translation is CASSYSSQTYEQYF.

V gene TRBV29-1 combines with J gene TRBJ1-2, with TRBD1 identical over 7 bases. The germline V gene has CDR1 SQVTM and CDR2 ANQGSEA. The CDR3 extends over 12 amino acids. Germline trimming cut 4 bases from V and 8 bases from J; bases unmatched to any gene: 7. CDR3: CSVVRGHQGYTF. The CDR3 DNA reads TGCAGCGTTGTGAGGGGGCATCAGGGCTACACCTTC. Based on the CDR3 plus reference TRBV29-1 and TRBJ1-2, the full variable domain is SAVISQKPSRDICQRGTSLTIQCQVDSQVTMMFWYRQQPGQSLTLIATANQGSEATYESGFVIDKFPISRPNLTFSTLTVSNMSPEDSSIYLCSVVRGHQGYTFGSGTRLTVV.

The chain recombines TRBV7-2 with TRBJ1-4; D perhaps matches TRBD1 (5 bases). V dropped 1 base and J dropped 5 bases, with 14 bases sitting between them. There are 16 residues in the CDR3. Germline V gives CDR1 SGHTA, CDR2 FQGNSA. This chain's CDR3 is CASSLVLSRENEKLFF. The CDR3 nucleotides read TGTGCCAGCAGCTTAGTTTTGTCCAGGGAAAATGAAAAACTGTTTTTT.

The chain has TRBV7-2 and TRBJ2-3, with D hard to call. The V gene lost 3 bases and the J gene lost 0 bases, with 4 bases spanning the gap. The length of the CDR3 is 13 residues. CDR1 SGHTA and CDR2 FQGNSA come from the germline V gene. The CDR3 DNA is TGTGCCAGCAGCTTCTTTAGCACAGATACGCAGTATTTT. This encodes CASSFFSTDTQYF. Variable domain in full (rest from reference TRBV7-2 and TRBJ2-3): GAGVSQSPSNKVTEKGKDVELRCDPISGHTALYWYRQSLGQGLEFLIYFQGNSAPDKSGLPSDRFSAERTGGSVSTLTIQRTQQEDSAVYLCASSFFSTDTQYFGPGTRLTVL.

The genes are TRBV10-1 and TRBJ1-1; 8 nucleotides agree with TRBD1. Germline trimming cut 9 bases from V and 1 base from J; bases unmatched to any gene: 16. This CDR3 has 17 residues. In germline, CDR1 is WNHNN, CDR2 SYGVQD (reference sequence). CDR3 DNA: TGCGCCAGAACCGGGCGGACAGGGCCTTCCCGGAACACTGAAGCTTTCTTT. Residues: CARTGRTGPSRNTEAFF.

The gene calls are TRBV12-3 or TRBV12-4 and TRBJ1-1; D possibly corresponds to TRBD1 (6 bases). This CDR3 spans 11 amino acids. V lost 5 bases, J lost 7 bases, and 8 bases lay in between. The CDR3 loop is CASSPQGEAFF. As DNA, the CDR3 is TGTGCCAGCAGTCCACAGGGTGAAGCTTTCTTT.

V is TRBV5-6 and J is TRBJ2-7; no clear D gene. Germline V lookup: CDR1 SGHDT, CDR2 YYEEEE. The CDR3 runs to 16 residues. With 0 bases removed from V and 2 bases from J, the gap between germline ends came to 15 bases. CDR3 loop: CASSLGITLGPYEQYF. The CDR3 DNA reads as TGTGCCAGCAGCTTGGGAATAACCCTTGGGCCCTACGAGCAGTACTTC.

The rearrangement uses TRBV5-4 and TRBJ2-1; tentatively, D is TRBD2 (6 bases). V was pared by 0 bases and J by 2 bases, with 12 bases between. CDR1 is SGHNT, CDR2 YYREEE, per germline (reference sequence). The CDR3 runs to 16 residues. The CDR3 nucleotides read TGTGCCAGCAGCTTGGGGGCGGGGTCGACCTACAATGAGCAGTTCTTC. It encodes CASSLGAGSTYNEQFF.